These T cell receptor beta chains were read from a single sample in a study of cytomegalovirus exposure and HLA in healthy donors. Clones were sequenced by immunoSEQ multiplex PCR, and TCRdb holds only the in-frame ones, with some missing. In all, the sample yields over 55,000 clones. The sample taken for sequencing was PBMCs. The receptors shown here come from a male donor in good health and CMV-seronegative. Both conserved end residues are part of each CDR3. The D gene is left open where the match is weak.

j_call d_call v_call cdr3_aa cdr3_nt
TRBJ2-1 - TRBV7-2 CASSLGFVGAGGEQFF TGTGCCAGCAGCTTAGGGTTTGTGGGGGCCGGTGGGGAGCAGTTCTTC
TRBJ2-7 TRBD2 TRBV7-9 CASSFPTSGSSYEQYF TGTGCCAGCAGCTTCCCGACTAGCGGGAGTTCCTACGAGCAGTACTTC
TRBJ1-2 - TRBV2 CASSPTQGQPDTSITYGYTF TGTGCCAGCAGCCCTACCCAAGGACAGCCTGATACCTCCATTACCTATGGCTACACCTTC
TRBJ2-1 TRBD2 TRBV6-1 CASSLAGGYNEQFF TGTGCCAGCAGCCTAGCGGGAGGCTACAATGAGCAGTTCTTC
TRBJ1-1 TRBD1 TRBV30 CAWSVPGQTKNTEAFF TGTGCCTGGAGTGTCCCGGGACAGACGAAGAACACTGAAGCTTTCTTT
TRBJ2-7 - TRBV6-5 CASREGGTYYEQYF TGTGCCAGCCGCGAGGGCGGCACCTACTACGAGCAGTACTTC
TRBJ1-4 - TRBV25-1 CVSSETGSNEKLFF TGTGTCAGCAGTGAAACAGGCTCTAATGAAAAACTGTTTTTT
TRBJ1-2 - TRBV6-5 CASSYSMSSAAYGYTF TGTGCCAGCAGTTACAGTATGTCCTCGGCGGCGTATGGCTACACCTTC
TRBJ2-5 - TRBV21-1 CASGISKTGDIETQYF TGTGCCAGCGGGATATCCAAAACAGGGGACATAGAGACCCAGTACTTC
TRBJ2-1 TRBD2 TRBV29-1 CSASGTRGIDNEQFF TGCAGCGCCTCCGGGACTAGAGGGATTGACAATGAGCAGTTCTTC
TRBJ2-1 TRBD2 TRBV10-2 CASSRLAGSSYNEQFF TGCGCCAGCTCCCGACTAGCGGGGAGCTCCTACAATGAGCAGTTCTTC
TRBJ1-6 - TRBV19 CASRTGGNSPLHF TGTGCCAGTAGGACCGGAGGCAATTCACCCCTCCACTTT
TRBJ2-7 TRBD2 TRBV18 CASSPGLAGMGEQYF TGTGCCAGCTCACCGGGACTAGCGGGAATGGGGGAGCAGTACTTC
TRBJ2-7 TRBD2 TRBV7-2 CASSLRSVAGGSSYEQYF TGTGCCAGCAGCCTAAGGAGTGTGGCGGGGGGGAGCTCCTACGAGCAGTACTTC
TRBJ1-2 - TRBV2 CASSPAGNYGYTF TGTGCCAGCAGTCCAGCAGGGAACTATGGCTACACCTTC
TRBJ2-7 - TRBV9 CASGGAGGAAYEQYF TGTGCCAGCGGGGGAGCTGGGGGCGCGGCCTACGAGCAGTACTTC
TRBJ1-1 - TRBV4-3 CASSQELNTEAFF TGCGCCAGCAGCCAAGAACTTAACACTGAAGCTTTCTTT
TRBJ2-3 - TRBV5-1 CASSLVSSTDKQYF TGCGCCAGCAGCTTGGTAAGCAGCACAGATAAGCAGTATTTT
TRBJ1-5 TRBD1 TRBV2 CASSPGQGVYQPQHF TGTGCCAGCAGCCCGGGACAGGGGGTTTATCAGCCCCAGCATTTT
TRBJ2-2 TRBD2 TRBV11-1 CASSHLGTSGGRDTGELFF TGTGCCAGCAGCCATTTAGGGACTAGCGGGGGGCGGGACACCGGGGAGCTGTTTTTT
TRBJ2-1 - TRBV6-5 CASRGPRFSYNEQFF TGTGCCAGCAGGGGCCCGAGATTCTCCTACAATGAGCAGTTCTTC
TRBJ1-5 - TRBV19 CASRPRGGNQPQHF TGTGCCAGTAGGCCCCGGGGGGGCAATCAGCCCCAGCATTTT
TRBJ1-1 - TRBV13 CASSSAPRVANTEAFF TGTGCCAGCAGCTCCGCCCCGAGGGTGGCGAACACTGAAGCTTTCTTT
TRBJ2-7 TRBD2 TRBV5-1 CASSLKAGGPQNEQYF TGCGCCAGCAGCTTGAAAGCGGGAGGGCCCCAAAACGAGCAGTACTTC
TRBJ1-2 - TRBV7-2 CASSLQGSYGYTF TGTGCCAGCAGCTTACAGGGGAGCTATGGCTACACCTTC
TRBJ1-3 - TRBV30 CAWSVLRGSGNTIYF TGTGCCTGGAGTGTACTCCGGGGGTCTGGAAACACCATATATTTT
TRBJ2-7 - TRBV9 CASSPFGRDYEQYF TGTGCCAGCAGCCCCTTCGGGCGGGACTACGAGCAGTACTTC
TRBJ2-7 TRBD2 TRBV18 CASSPGTSDPYEQYF TGTGCCAGCTCACCAGGGACTAGCGACCCCTACGAGCAGTACTTC
TRBJ1-4 - TRBV5-1 CASSSNAATNEKLFF TGCGCCAGCAGCTCAAACGCGGCTACTAATGAAAAACTGTTTTTT
TRBJ2-7 - TRBV14 CASSRGGYEQYF TGTGCCAGCAGCAGGGGGGGATACGAGCAGTACTTC
TRBJ2-2 - TRBV4-1 CASSQGANGGTGELFF TGCGCCAGCAGCCAAGGGGCTAACGGTGGCACCGGGGAGCTGTTTTTT
TRBJ1-5 - TRBV6-6 CASSPLDTSNQPQHF TGTGCCAGCAGCCCTCTGGACACCAGCAATCAGCCCCAGCATTTT
TRBJ2-7 - TRBV18 CASTNLGDPLF TGTGCCAGCACCAACTTAGGAGACCCCTTGTTC
TRBJ2-1 TRBD2 TRBV28 CASFSSGGQFF TGTGCCAGCTTCTCTAGCGGGGGGCAGTTCTTC
TRBJ2-1 TRBD1 TRBV11-2 CASSHKTGSPYNEQFF TGTGCCAGCAGCCACAAGACAGGGAGCCCCTACAATGAGCAGTTCTTC
TRBJ1-6 - TRBV4-1 CASSQEPTGMTPLHF TGCGCCAGCAGCCAAGAACCCACGGGAATGACACCCCTCCACTTT
TRBJ2-5 TRBD2 TRBV5-1 CASSTGGQETQYF TGCGCCAGCAGCACGGGGGGCCAAGAGACCCAGTACTTC
TRBJ1-4 - TRBV6-6 CASSYRRTPGEKLFF TGTGCCAGCAGTTACCGTCGGACTCCTGGGGAAAAACTGTTTTTT
TRBJ2-3 - TRBV19 CASSRKTGDFVDTQYF TGTGCCAGTAGTCGCAAAACGGGGGATTTCGTCGATACGCAGTATTTT
TRBJ2-1 TRBD2 TRBV14 CASSQRTRLWNEQFF TGTGCCAGCAGCCAAAGGACTAGGTTATGGAATGAGCAGTTCTTC
TRBJ1-3 TRBD1 TRBV9 CASSVGGQGENNIYF TGTGCCAGCAGCGTAGGGGGACAGGGCGAAAACAACATATATTTT
TRBJ1-1 - TRBV28 CASSHRSTEAFF TGTGCCAGCAGTCACCGGAGCACTGAAGCTTTCTTT
TRBJ2-5 TRBD1 TRBV5-4 CASSQDRGGSRETQYF TGTGCCAGCAGCCAGGACAGGGGGGGTTCGAGAGAGACCCAGTACTTC
TRBJ2-5 - TRBV14 CASSQTTGRETQYF TGTGCCAGCAGCCAAACTACAGGGCGGGAGACCCAGTACTTC
TRBJ2-3 - TRBV19 CASSFRRLFTDTQYF TGTGCCAGTAGTTTTCGGAGACTGTTCACAGATACGCAGTATTTT
TRBJ1-6 - TRBV28 CASSWWQYNSPLHF TGTGCCAGCAGTTGGTGGCAGTATAATTCACCCCTCCACTTT
TRBJ2-1 TRBD2 TRBV2 CASRDSGGSYNEQFF TGTGCCAGCAGAGATAGCGGGGGCTCCTACAATGAGCAGTTCTTC
TRBJ2-7 - TRBV20-1 CSARDSTEQYF TGCAGTGCTAGAGATTCCACCGAGCAGTACTTC
TRBJ2-6 - TRBV7-9 CASSLGASSGANVLTF TGTGCCAGCAGCTTAGGGGCAAGCTCTGGGGCCAACGTCCTGACTTTC
TRBJ1-4 TRBD1 TRBV28 CASNPTGADEKLFF TGTGCCAGCAACCCGACAGGGGCCGATGAAAAACTGTTTTTT